This entry is about one T cell receptor (beta chain). This clone was counted once. Its antigen specificity is not known. No much larger clonotype is one base removed from it; base qualities were not supplied. This specimen's time point label, per the study, means: week 47, end of study. A 20-mer mutant IDH1 peptide at 300 micrograms in Montanide made up each vaccine dose, which was injected subcutaneously together with topical imiquimod. Across visits V03 through V10, patients got a total of eight vaccinations, given in weeks 1, 3, 5, 7, 11, 15, 19 and 23. Donors had newly diagnosed WHO grade 3 or 4 IDH1-mutant astrocytomas with loss of nuclear ATRX. The samples were drawn from NOA16, a multicentre, single-arm, open-label phase I trial in Germany that tested a mutant IDH1 peptide vaccine in humans for the first time. The DNeasy Blood and Tissue Kit was used to extract genomic DNA from EDTA blood for TCRB sequencing.

This record belongs to a study of a mutant IDH1 vaccine in newly diagnosed glioma (dated by TCRdb to the early 2020s). For context, the study as a whole: Vaccination was initiated 4-6 weeks after radiotherapy alone, or concurrently with temozolomide cycles in the chemotherapy-containing groups. Of the 32 patients who were treated, approximately 62% were male and about 40% were female, and the mean age was roughly 40 years. Prior to enrollment, patients had been given standard therapy consisting of radiotherapy alone, temozolomide alone, or radiochemotherapy with temozolomide, with the combination given to most patients. The week-35 safety follow-up took place at visit V12, and the week-47 end of study took place at visit V13. Peripheral blood was drawn at six visits: V03 (baseline), V05, V07, V10, V12 and V13. For exploratory analyses, longitudinal TCRB deep sequencing was carried out in approximately 25 treated patients wherever samples were available.

V and J lose 4 bases and 1 base, and a span of 11 bases separates them. CDR1 and CDR2 (GTSNPN, SVGIG) derive from the germline V gene (reference sequence). The CDR3 spans 14 residues, from the cysteine through the phenylalanine. CDR3 DNA is the only sequence kept; it has 42 bases, read in frame from the first base. The paper's findings and limits, for the study overall: According to the authors, sample limitations meant that analyses of patient blood samples could not be reproduced. Availability determined which PBMC samples were chosen for TCRB deep sequencing. No apparent relationship was observed between pseudoprogression and alterations in the top peripheral T cell clonotypes detected by TCRB sequencing. Vaccine-induced immune responses across multiple MHC alleles were detected in 90% to 95% of patients.

Libraries were built with the immunoSEQ multiplex PCR assay. Rearranged TCR beta chain sequences were amplified with the hsTCRB Kit following the manufacturer's protocol. An Illumina MiSeq was used to sequence the TCRB libraries. Processing in the source paper ran as follows. Demultiplexing, trimming and gene mapping were performed with the kit vendor's proprietary platform. Imported from immuneACCESS, the table was reduced by TCRdb to in-frame sequences with V and J called. These copies leave out some clones; in studies compared against another copy, an unresolved V gene accounts for under half, and the cause of the remainder is not known. V and J calls and clone size are copied from that table; D and trimming were computed from the DNA. The sample table contains roughly 34,000 clones; only one count was recorded for about 93% of them. The leading ten clones occupy 5.1% of the sample.

The sequence derives from a middle-aged woman with glioma. This sample comprised PBMCs, obtained from a glioma patient whose treatment included an IDH1 peptide vaccine. The V and J segments used are TRBV30 and TRBJ2-1; the D gene assignment is ambiguous. The CDR3 reads as follows: CAWNRQVSYNEQFF. At the DNA level, the sequence is TGTGCCTGGAACCGGCAGGTGTCCTACAATGAGCAGTTCTTC.